These 30 T cell receptor beta chains came from one sample sequenced in a study of T cells in Graves' hyperthyroidism and ophthalmopathy. What was amplified from RNA transcripts were TCR beta CDR3 regions. Researchers ran a first-round RT-PCR on the TCR CDR3 using the HTBI primer set. One entry per CDR3 protein results from TCRdb running MiXCR on the multiplex PCR reads. The sample lists some 690,000 distinct CDR3 sequences; 17% were seen once. Sequencing was performed on blood. Every receptor here comes from a man aged 45-65 years with Graves' hyperthyroidism.

The chain employs TRBV10-2 and TRBJ2-5; TRBD1 matches at 8 bases. The V gene end was trimmed by 10 bases and the J gene end by 3 bases; junction bases not matched to a gene: 4. The CDR3 spans 12 residues. The germline CDR1 and CDR2 sequences are WSHSY and SAAADI. CDR3 sequence: CATTTGEETQYF. The DNA for the CDR3 is TGCGCCACCACGACAGGGGAAGAGACCCAGTACTTC.

The sample holds many counts of this clonotype. The CDR3 DNA reads as TGTGCCAGCACCTTCGGGGGAGCGGGGGGGGGAGATACGCAGTATTTT. Translation gives CASTFGGAGGGDTQYF. The chain employs TRBV12-3 or TRBV12-4 and TRBJ2-3; 10 bases are a match to TRBD2. CDR3 length equals 16 residues. V lost 7 bases to trimming and J lost 5 bases; unmatched junction nucleotides: 12.

This clonotype was seen at least ten times. The chain joins TRBV12-3 or TRBV12-4 to TRBJ2-1, with D unresolved. The CDR3 is 14 residues long. Trimming removed 4 bases at V and 0 bases at J, with 7 bases between. The CDR3 coding sequence is TGTGCCAGCAGTTACTGGGCCTCCTACAATGAGCAGTTCTTC. Protein product: CASSYWASYNEQFF.

Ten or more counts support this clonotype. The chain employs TRBV2 and TRBJ1-2; no clear D gene. The CDR3 sequence is 13 residues long. Per the germline V gene, CDR1 is SNHLY and CDR2 is FYNNEI. Trimming removed 10 bases at V and 6 bases at J, with 18 bases between. CDR3 region: CAITSLGLDGYTF. In DNA form, the CDR3 reads TGTGCCATTACCAGTCTCGGGCTCGATGGCTACACCTTC. The variable domain in full, completed from reference TRBV2 and TRBJ1-2, reads EPEVTQTPSHQVTQMGQEVILRCVPISNHLYFYWYRQILGQKVEFLVSFYNNEISEKSEIFDDQFSVERPDGSNFTLKIRSTKLEDSAMYFCAITSLGLDGYTFGSGTRLTVV.

The chain joins TRBV5-1 to TRBJ2-1; no clear D. This CDR3 has 14 residues. V shed 4 bases and J shed 5 bases, with 13 bases lying between them. Germline V lookup: CDR1 SGHRS, CDR2 YFSETQ. The CDR3 DNA reads as TGCGCCAGCAGCCTATTAAATGCCAACAATGAGCAGTTCTTC. It specifies CASSLLNANNEQFF.

This clonotype was counted ten times or more. The rearrangement uses TRBV19 and TRBJ2-5; 7 bases map to TRBD2. The length of the CDR3 is 15 residues. Germline assignment: CDR1 LNHDA and CDR2 SQIVND (reference sequence). V gave up 6 bases and J gave up 2 bases; unmatched junction bases: 9. The CDR3 sequence is CASSNDGGDQETQYF. As DNA, the CDR3 is TGTGCCAGTAGCAATGATGGGGGGGATCAAGAGACCCAGTACTTC.

This clonotype was counted at least ten times. For the CDR3, the DNA is TGCAGTGCCTCTGCGGGAGGAGGCGAGCAGTACTTC. Translation: CSASAGGGEQYF. V usage is TRBV20-1 and J usage is TRBJ2-7, with TRBD2 identical over 8 bases. V trimming: 6 bases; J trimming: 6 bases; junction bases outside the gene matches: 7. This CDR3 contains 12 residues. Germline V lookup: CDR1 DFQATT, CDR2 SNEGSKA (reference sequence).

The CDR3 region has the DNA TGTGCCAGCAGCTTGGGTGAGACACCCGAGCAGTTCTTC. This translates into CASSLGETPEQFF. The genes are TRBV5-6 and TRBJ2-1; D is unclear. The CDR3 is 13 residues long. Germline V gene lookup returns CDR1 SGHDT and CDR2 YYEEEE. V was shortened by 0 bases and J by 10 bases, with 11 bases between the two germline ends.

CDR3 sequence reads: CASSFQGLAGGYEQFF. The CDR3 DNA follows: TGCGCCAGCAGCTTCCAGGGACTAGCGGGAGGGTATGAGCAGTTCTTC. The chain is built from TRBV5-1 and TRBJ2-1; 16 nucleotides line up with TRBD2. Germline V CDR1 and CDR2: SGHRS, YFSETQ. Trimming at V came to 2 bases and at J to 8 bases, leaving 4 bases not matched to a gene. This CDR3 contains 16 residues.

This chain uses TRBV5-1 with TRBJ1-1; D is perhaps TRBD1 (6 bases). V lost 4 bases and J 2 bases, leaving 12 bases between the germline ends. Germline loops: CDR1 SGHRS, CDR2 YFSETQ. This CDR3 is 14 amino acids long. CDR3 nucleotides: TGCGCCAGCAGCGCTGGACAGCCAAACACTGAAGCTTTCTTT. Its protein is CASSAGQPNTEAFF.

This clonotype has at least ten counts. This chain links TRBV2 with TRBJ2-2, with TRBD2 identical over 12 bases. The CDR3 loop spans 18 amino acids. Trimming removed 6 bases from V and 5 bases from J; junction bases left unmatched: 13. Per germline, CDR1 SNHLY and CDR2 FYNNEI. The chain's CDR3 is CASRPPLLAGGPTGELFF. The CDR3 DNA is TGTGCCAGCAGACCCCCTTTGCTAGCGGGAGGGCCGACCGGGGAGCTGTTTTTT.

The chain recombines TRBV6-2 or TRBV6-3 with TRBJ1-4; no reliable D call. The germline V gene encodes CDR1 MNHEY and CDR2 SVGEGT. Trimming cost V 11 bases and J 3 bases, with 13 bases left between them. CDR3 size: 13 residues. The CDR3 coding sequence is TGTGCCGGCCCGACTACTTCTAATGAAAAACTGTTTTTT. Translating it yields CAGPTTSNEKLFF.

This clonotype was detected many times. The chain links TRBV2 to TRBJ2-7; 9 bases match TRBD2. The CDR3 spans 16 residues. Germline V gives CDR1 SNHLY, CDR2 FYNNEI. J was trimmed by 3 bases and V by 2 bases; bases with no gene match: 8. DNA of the CDR3: TGTGCCAGCAGTGAACCTCCGGGACTAGCAGGCTACGAGCAGTACTTC. Translated: CASSEPPGLAGYEQYF.

This chain connects TRBV7-9 to TRBJ2-7; 7 bases fit TRBD2. The CDR3 spans 15 residues. Germline values: CDR1 SEHNR, CDR2 FQNEAQ (reference sequence). V trimming: 2 bases; J trimming: 2 bases; junction bases outside the gene matches: 6. The CDR3 DNA follows: TGTGCCAGCAGCTTACTAGCGGAGATAACCTACGAGCAGTACTTC. Its translation: CASSLLAEITYEQYF.

This clonotype was recorded many times. The DNA for the CDR3 is TGCAGCGTTGAAGAAAAGGACAGGAATCTAGCCAAAAACATTCAGTACTTC. Protein sequence: CSVEEKDRNLAKNIQYF. This rearrangement joins TRBV29-1 to TRBJ2-4, with TRBD1 matching 7 bases. The CDR3 has 17 amino acids. J was trimmed by 0 bases and V by 0 bases; bases with no gene match: 8. In germline, CDR1 is SQVTM, CDR2 ANQGSEA. The whole variable domain, filled in from reference TRBV29-1 and TRBJ2-4, reads SAVISQKPSRDICQRGTSLTIQCQVDSQVTMMFWYRQQPGQSLTLIATANQGSEATYESGFVIDKFPISRPNLTFSTLTVSNMSPEDSSIYLCSVEEKDRNLAKNIQYFGAGTRLSVL.

This clonotype was seen ten or more times. The chain has TRBV20-1 and TRBJ2-7; TRBD2 agrees at 12 bases. The CDR3 is made up of 15 amino acids. V shed 3 bases and J 4 bases; nucleotides not matched to a gene: 7. CDR1 DFQATT and CDR2 SNEGSKA come from the germline V gene (reference sequence). CDR3 sequence reads: CSASSSGRAPYEQYF. The CDR3 bases are TGCAGTGCTAGTTCTAGCGGGAGGGCCCCTTACGAGCAGTACTTC.

The table lists this clonotype with many counts. J is TRBJ2-7 and V is TRBV25-1; 9 bases line up with TRBD1. V was clipped by 6 bases and J by 2 bases; unmatched bases: 8. This CDR3 is built from 15 residues. The germline gives CDR1 MGHDK, CDR2 SYGVNS. CDR3: CASSPGTGIAYEQYF. The DNA for the CDR3 is TGTGCCAGCAGCCCCGGGACAGGGATCGCCTACGAGCAGTACTTC.

The sample holds many counts of this clonotype. The V and J genes are TRBV6-2 or TRBV6-3 and TRBJ2-5, with D perhaps TRBD2 (5 bases). CDR1 is MNHEY and CDR2 is SVGEGT in the germline V gene. CDR3 length equals 14 residues. Between the trimmed V and J ends, which lost 5 bases and 5 bases, there was a span of 15 bases. CDR3 coding DNA: TGTGCCAGCAGTATCGGAGCGGCCCAGGAGACCCAGTACTTC. Amino acid sequence: CASSIGAAQETQYF.

This chain uses TRBV7-3 with TRBJ2-7, with D unclear. This CDR3 has 14 amino acids. V dropped 0 bases and J dropped 7 bases, with 13 bases sitting between them. CDR1 SGHTA and CDR2 FQGTGA come from the germline V gene. The CDR3 nucleotides read TGTGCCAGCAGCTTAACGTCTGGGGTATCGGAGCAGTACTTC. This gives the protein CASSLTSGVSEQYF.

This clonotype was recorded at least ten times. The rearrangement joins TRBV7-8 to TRBJ2-3; D uncertain. Germline CDR1 and CDR2: SGHVS and FQNEAQ. V lost 2 bases and J lost 2, with 8 bases in between. The CDR3 has 14 residues. The CDR3 DNA reads as TGTGCCAGCAGCTTATCAAAGTCCACAGATACGCAGTATTTT. This codes for CASSLSKSTDTQYF.

This clonotype showed up many times. The V call is TRBV28, the J call TRBJ1-6, with D maybe TRBD1 (6 bases). The V end was cut by 3 bases, the J end by 7 bases, with 10 bases between. Germline CDR1 and CDR2: MDHEN and SYDVKM. The CDR3 contains 14 residues. Here the CDR3 DNA reads TGTGCCAGCAGTTTTTTCAGGGGAAATTCACCCCTCCACTTT. Translation gives CASSFFRGNSPLHF.

This clonotype was detected only a few times. The chain is built from TRBV29-1 and TRBJ1-1, with D possibly being TRBD1 (5 bases). This CDR3 comprises 15 residues. Trimming took 0 bases from V and 1 from J, leaving 12 bases between them. The germline V gene has CDR1 SQVTM and CDR2 ANQGSEA. CDR3 sequence: CSVEDRGRANTEAFF. The CDR3 DNA reads as TGCAGCGTTGAAGATCGAGGCAGGGCGAACACTGAAGCTTTCTTT. Full variable domain (remainder filled in from reference TRBV29-1 and TRBJ1-1): SAVISQKPSRDICQRGTSLTIQCQVDSQVTMMFWYRQQPGQSLTLIATANQGSEATYESGFVIDKFPISRPNLTFSTLTVSNMSPEDSSIYLCSVEDRGRANTEAFFGQGTRLTVV.

This clonotype has a handful of counts. The rearrangement uses TRBV5-1 and TRBJ2-7, with a possible D match to TRBD1 (5 bases). V lost 5 bases and J 3 bases, leaving 12 bases between the germline ends. This CDR3 comprises 13 residues. Germline CDR1 reads SGHRS; CDR2 reads YFSETQ. This CDR3 is CASRGVTYYEQYF. The CDR3 DNA reads TGCGCCAGCAGAGGGGTTACTTACTACGAGCAGTACTTC. Together with reference TRBV5-1 and TRBJ2-7, the CDR3 gives the full variable domain: KAGVTQTPRYLIKTRGQQVTLSCSPISGHRSVSWYQQTPGQGLQFLFEYFSETQRNKGNFPGRFSGRQFSNSRSEMNVSTLELGDSALYLCASRGVTYYEQYFGPGTRLTVT.

There are a few counts of this clonotype. The chain has TRBV7-9 and TRBJ2-7; 7 bases agree with TRBD1. J gave up 4 bases and V 5 bases, and 11 bases lay outside the gene matches. CDR1 SEHNR and CDR2 FQNEAQ come from the germline V gene (reference sequence). The CDR3 is made up of 15 amino acids. CDR3 nucleotide sequence: TGTGCCAGCAGCCGTTCGACAGGGACGGCTTACGAGCAGTACTTC. It is translated as CASSRSTGTAYEQYF.

Details on this clonotype: Just one base apart from a much larger clone, this may be a read error. This rearrangement joins TRBV5-6 to TRBJ2-1; possibly TRBD1 for D (6 bases). Germline V CDR1 and CDR2: SGHDT, YYEEEE. The CDR3 runs to 15 residues. CDR3 in amino acids: CVSSLITGNWDEQFF. CDR3 coding DNA: TGTGTCAGCAGCTTGATCACAGGGAATTGGGATGAGCAGTTCTTC. Looking up the rest from reference TRBV5-6 and TRBJ2-1 gives the full variable domain: DAGVTQSPTHLIKTRGQQVTLRCSPKSGHDTVSWYQQALGQGPQFIFQYYEEEERQRGNFPDRFSGHQFPNYSSELNVNALLLGDSALYLCVSSLITGNWDEQFFGPGTRLTVL.

This clonotype was detected ten times or more. This chain links TRBV7-8 with TRBJ2-5, with 11 nucleotides matching TRBD2. The CDR3 loop spans 15 amino acids. Germline values: CDR1 SGHVS, CDR2 FQNEAQ. V dropped 8 bases and J dropped 2; count of bases not matched to a gene: 7. The CDR3 loop is CASLPGTSGQETQYF. The CDR3 DNA is TGTGCCAGCCTCCCTGGGACTAGCGGACAAGAGACCCAGTACTTC.

This clonotype came up many times. V is TRBV7-8 and J is TRBJ2-7; 13 nucleotides align to TRBD2. Germline values: CDR1 SGHVS, CDR2 FQNEAQ. The CDR3 totals 15 residues. Germline trimming cut 5 bases from V and 4 bases from J; bases unmatched to any gene: 5. The CDR3 loop reads CASSPGTSGVYEQYF. The CDR3 DNA is TGTGCCAGCAGCCCGGGGACTAGCGGGGTATACGAGCAGTACTTC.

The table lists this clonotype with many counts. This chain links TRBV2 with TRBJ2-1, with a possible D match to TRBD2 (6 bases). This CDR3 spans 15 amino acids. CDR1 is SNHLY, CDR2 FYNNEI, per germline. V lost 4 bases and J lost 0, with 10 bases in between. The CDR3 sequence is CASSVIGSSYNEQFF. For the CDR3, the DNA is TGTGCCAGCAGTGTAATCGGGAGCTCCTACAATGAGCAGTTCTTC.

This clonotype was seen repeatedly, ten times or more. This chain connects TRBV24-1 to TRBJ1-1; 10 bases match TRBD1. Germline V gene data show CDR1 as KGHDR and CDR2 as SFDVKD. The CDR3 has 15 amino acids. With V trimmed by 3 bases and J by 0 bases, 0 bases remained unmatched. The CDR3: CATSDGQGVNTEAFF. In DNA form, the CDR3 reads TGTGCCACCAGTGATGGACAGGGGGTGAACACTGAAGCTTTCTTT.

The table lists this clonotype with many counts. The chain carries TRBV20-1 and TRBJ2-7; no clear D gene. Trimming removed 6 bases at V and 6 bases at J, with 12 bases between. The CDR3 length is 11 residues. The germline gives CDR1 DFQATT, CDR2 SNEGSKA (reference sequence). The CDR3 coding sequence is TGCAGTGCAAAAGGGCGGTTCGAGCAGTACTTC. This gives the protein CSAKGRFEQYF.